This T cell receptor beta chain was identified during a study of blood T cell repertoires in COVID-19. Study context: Sites across the United States, Italy and Spain contributed samples from acute and convalescent COVID-19.

Germline lookup yields CDR1 MGHRA and CDR2 YSYEKL. V was trimmed by 1 base and J by 3 bases, leaving 10 bases between them. The CDR3 is made up of 15 amino acids. All recovered Cohort 3 donors got two negative PCRs, got clearance, or saw symptom resolution. The data were produced by immunoSEQ multiplex PCR, yet TCRdb's version contains in-frame clones alone and is incomplete. The sample carries about 270,000 clones, 80% to 90% recorded once. V is TRBV4-1 and J is TRBJ2-1; D ambiguous. The sample consisted of PBMCs or T cells enriched from blood (not recorded which). The clonotype was recovered from a woman younger than 30 who had recovered from COVID-19. CDR3 loop: CASSQGTAVYNEQFF. As DNA, the CDR3 is TGCGCCAGCAGCCAAGGTACTGCCGTCTACAATGAGCAGTTCTTC.